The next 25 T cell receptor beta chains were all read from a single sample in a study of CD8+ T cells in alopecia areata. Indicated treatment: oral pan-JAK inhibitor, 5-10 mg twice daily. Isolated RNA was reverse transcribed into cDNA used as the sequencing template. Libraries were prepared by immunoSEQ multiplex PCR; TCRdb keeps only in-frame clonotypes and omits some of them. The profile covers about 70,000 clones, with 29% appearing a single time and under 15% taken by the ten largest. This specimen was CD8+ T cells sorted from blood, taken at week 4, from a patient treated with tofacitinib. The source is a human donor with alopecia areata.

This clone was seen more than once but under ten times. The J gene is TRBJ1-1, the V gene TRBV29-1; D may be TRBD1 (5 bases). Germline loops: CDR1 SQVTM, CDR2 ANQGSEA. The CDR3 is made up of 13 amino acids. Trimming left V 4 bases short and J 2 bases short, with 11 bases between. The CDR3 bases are TGCAGCGTTGTGTCCGGGGGAAACACTGAAGCTTTCTTT. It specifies CSVVSGGNTEAFF.

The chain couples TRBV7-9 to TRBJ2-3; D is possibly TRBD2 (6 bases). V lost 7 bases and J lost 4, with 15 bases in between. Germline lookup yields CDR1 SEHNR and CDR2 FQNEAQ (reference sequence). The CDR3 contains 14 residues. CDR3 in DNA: TGTGCCAGCAACTCGGGGGTAAGGCCAGATACGCAGTATTTT. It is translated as CASNSGVRPDTQYF.

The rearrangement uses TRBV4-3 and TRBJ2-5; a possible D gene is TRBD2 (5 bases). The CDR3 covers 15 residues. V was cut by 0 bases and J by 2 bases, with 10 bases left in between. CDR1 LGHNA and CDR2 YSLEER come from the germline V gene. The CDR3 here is CASSQDGGYQETQYF. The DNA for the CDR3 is TGCGCCAGCAGCCAAGATGGCGGGTATCAAGAGACCCAGTACTTC.

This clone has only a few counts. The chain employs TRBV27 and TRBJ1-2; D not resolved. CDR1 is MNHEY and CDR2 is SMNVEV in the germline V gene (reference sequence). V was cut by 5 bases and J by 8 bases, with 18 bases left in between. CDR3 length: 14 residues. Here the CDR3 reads CASSPSGLPQGYTF. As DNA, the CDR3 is TGTGCCAGCAGTCCTTCGGGCCTTCCCCAGGGCTACACCTTC.

CDR3 DNA sequence: TGTGCCAGCACGGATGGGATGAGCAATCAGCCCCAGCATTTT. Its translation: CASTDGMSNQPQHF. The chain employs TRBV6-6 and TRBJ1-5; D unclear. The ends were cut back, 7 bases at V and 1 base at J, with 11 bases in the middle. Germline CDR1 reads MNHNY; CDR2 reads SVGAGI (reference sequence). This CDR3 is built from 14 residues.

DNA for the CDR3: TGTGCCAGCAGCTTAAGCGCCCACACCCTCCTCTCTGGGGCCAACGTCCTGACTTTC. It specifies CASSLSAHTLLSGANVLTF. The J gene is TRBJ2-6, the V gene TRBV7-9; D is undetermined. The length of the CDR3 is 19 residues. The ends were cut back, 2 bases at V and 0 bases at J, with 17 bases in the middle. Germline CDR1 is SEHNR and CDR2 is FQNEAQ (reference sequence).

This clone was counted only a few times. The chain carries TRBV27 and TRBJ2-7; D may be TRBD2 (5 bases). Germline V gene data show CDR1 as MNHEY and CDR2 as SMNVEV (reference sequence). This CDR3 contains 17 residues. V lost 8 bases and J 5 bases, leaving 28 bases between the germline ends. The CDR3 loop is CASSTPGRPPLLDEQYF. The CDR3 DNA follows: TGTGCCAGCTCTACTCCGGGAAGGCCCCCTCTCCTAGACGAGCAGTACTTC.

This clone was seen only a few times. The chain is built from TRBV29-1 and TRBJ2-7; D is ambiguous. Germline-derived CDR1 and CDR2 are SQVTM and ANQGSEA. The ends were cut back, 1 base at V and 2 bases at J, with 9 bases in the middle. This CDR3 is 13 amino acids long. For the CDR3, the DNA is TGCAGCGTTGAAGGGGAAACGGCCTACGAGCAGTACTTC. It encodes CSVEGETAYEQYF.

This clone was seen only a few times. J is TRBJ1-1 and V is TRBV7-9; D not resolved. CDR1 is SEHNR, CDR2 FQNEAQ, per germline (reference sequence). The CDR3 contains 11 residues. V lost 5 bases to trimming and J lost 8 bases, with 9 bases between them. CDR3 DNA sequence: TGTGCCAGCAGCCCTGGCCCAGAAGCTTTCTTT. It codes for CASSPGPEAFF.

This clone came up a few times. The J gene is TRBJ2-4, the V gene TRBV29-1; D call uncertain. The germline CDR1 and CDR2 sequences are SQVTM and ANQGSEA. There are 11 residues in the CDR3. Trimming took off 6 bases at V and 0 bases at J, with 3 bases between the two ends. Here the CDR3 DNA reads TGCAGCGTGGTAGCCAAAAACATTCAGTACTTC. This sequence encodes CSVVAKNIQYF.

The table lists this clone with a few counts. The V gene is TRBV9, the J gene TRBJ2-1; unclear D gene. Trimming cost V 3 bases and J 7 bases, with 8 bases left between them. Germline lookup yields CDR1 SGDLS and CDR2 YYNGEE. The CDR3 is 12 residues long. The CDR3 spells CASSGPRNEQFF. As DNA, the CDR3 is TGTGCCAGCAGCGGTCCTCGGAATGAGCAGTTCTTC.

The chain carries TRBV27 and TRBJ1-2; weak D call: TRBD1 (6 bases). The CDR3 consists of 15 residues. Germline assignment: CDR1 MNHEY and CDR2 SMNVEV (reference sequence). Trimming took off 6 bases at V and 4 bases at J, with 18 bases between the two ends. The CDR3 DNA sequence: TGTGCCAGCAGACAGGGTGTGCCCTCGAGCTATGGCTACACCTTC. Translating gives CASRQGVPSSYGYTF.

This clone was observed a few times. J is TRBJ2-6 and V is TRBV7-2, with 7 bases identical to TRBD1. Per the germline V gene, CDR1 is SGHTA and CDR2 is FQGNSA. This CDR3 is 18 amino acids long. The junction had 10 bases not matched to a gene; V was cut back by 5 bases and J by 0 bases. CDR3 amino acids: CASSPSGTESSGANVLTF. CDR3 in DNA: TGTGCCAGCAGCCCATCCGGGACAGAGTCCTCTGGGGCCAACGTCCTGACTTTC.

The CDR3 loop reads CASSAGTRDTQYF. The CDR3 DNA follows: TGTGCCAGCAGCGCCGGGACTCGCGATACGCAGTATTTT. J is TRBJ2-3 and V is TRBV9; weak D call: TRBD2 (6 bases). Germline loops: CDR1 SGDLS, CDR2 YYNGEE. The CDR3 consists of 13 residues. V dropped 3 bases and J dropped 6 bases, with 11 bases sitting between them.

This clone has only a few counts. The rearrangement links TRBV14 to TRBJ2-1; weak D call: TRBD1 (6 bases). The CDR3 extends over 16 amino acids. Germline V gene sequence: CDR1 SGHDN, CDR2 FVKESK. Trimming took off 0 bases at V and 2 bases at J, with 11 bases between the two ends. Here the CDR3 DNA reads TGTGCCAGCAGCCAAGACAGGGGCCGCCCCTACAATGAGCAGTTCTTC. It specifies CASSQDRGRPYNEQFF.

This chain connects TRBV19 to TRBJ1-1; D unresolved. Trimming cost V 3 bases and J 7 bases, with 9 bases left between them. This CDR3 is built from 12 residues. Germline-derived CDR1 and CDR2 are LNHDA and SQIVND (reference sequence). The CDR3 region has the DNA TGTGCCAGTAGTATCCCAGCAGTTGAAGCTTTCTTT. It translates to CASSIPAVEAFF.

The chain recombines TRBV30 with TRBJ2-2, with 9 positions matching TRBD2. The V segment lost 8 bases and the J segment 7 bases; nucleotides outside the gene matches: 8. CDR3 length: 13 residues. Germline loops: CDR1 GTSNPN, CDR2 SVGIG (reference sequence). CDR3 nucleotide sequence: TGTGCCAGAGTAGCGGGAGAGGTCGGGGAGCTGTTTTTT. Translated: CARVAGEVGELFF.

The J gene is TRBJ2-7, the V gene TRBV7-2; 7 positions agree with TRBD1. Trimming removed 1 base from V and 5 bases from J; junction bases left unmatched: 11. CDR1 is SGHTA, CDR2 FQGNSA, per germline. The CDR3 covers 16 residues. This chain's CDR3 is CASSLVGQGTVDEQYF. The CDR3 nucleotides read TGTGCCAGCAGCTTAGTTGGGCAGGGGACAGTGGACGAGCAGTACTTC.

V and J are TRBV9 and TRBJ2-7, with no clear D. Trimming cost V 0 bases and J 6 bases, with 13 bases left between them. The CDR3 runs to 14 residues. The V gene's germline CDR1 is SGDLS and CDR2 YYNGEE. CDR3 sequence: CASSVGEGSIEQYF. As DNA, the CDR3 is TGTGCCAGCAGCGTAGGAGAAGGCTCCATCGAGCAGTACTTC.

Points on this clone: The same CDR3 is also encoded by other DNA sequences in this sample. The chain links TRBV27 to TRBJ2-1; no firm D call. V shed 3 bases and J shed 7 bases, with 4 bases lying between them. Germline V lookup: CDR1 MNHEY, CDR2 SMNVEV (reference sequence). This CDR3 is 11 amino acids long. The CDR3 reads CASSFGNEQFF. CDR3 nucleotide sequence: TGTGCCAGCAGTTTTGGGAATGAGCAGTTCTTC.

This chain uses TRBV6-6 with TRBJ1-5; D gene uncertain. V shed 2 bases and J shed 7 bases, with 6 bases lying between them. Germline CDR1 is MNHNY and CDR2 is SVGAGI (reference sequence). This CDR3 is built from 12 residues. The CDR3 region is CASSYLGQPQHF. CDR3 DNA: TGTGCCAGCAGTTACCTAGGGCAGCCCCAGCATTTT.

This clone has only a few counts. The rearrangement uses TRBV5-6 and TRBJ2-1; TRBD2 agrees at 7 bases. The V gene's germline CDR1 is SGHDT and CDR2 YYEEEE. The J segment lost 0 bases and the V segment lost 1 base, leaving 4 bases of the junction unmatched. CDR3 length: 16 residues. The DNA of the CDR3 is TGTGCCAGCAGCTTGATGCGGGAGAGCTCCTACAATGAGCAGTTCTTC. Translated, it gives CASSLMRESSYNEQFF.

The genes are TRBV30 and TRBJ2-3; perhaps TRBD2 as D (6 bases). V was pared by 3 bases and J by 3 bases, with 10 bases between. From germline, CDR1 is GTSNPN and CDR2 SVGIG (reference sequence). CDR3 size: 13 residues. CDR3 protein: CAWSGGLTDTQYF. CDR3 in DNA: TGTGCCTGGAGCGGGGGTTTAACAGATACGCAGTATTTT.

The CDR3 protein is CASSRGGTEAFF. CDR3 DNA sequence: TGTGCCAGCAGTCGAGGGGGTACTGAAGCTTTCTTT. J is TRBJ1-1 and V is TRBV27; D possibly corresponds to TRBD1 (6 bases). Trimming took 5 bases from V and 5 from J, leaving 9 bases between them. CDR1 and CDR2 from the germline V gene are MNHEY and SMNVEV (reference sequence). The CDR3 spans 12 residues.

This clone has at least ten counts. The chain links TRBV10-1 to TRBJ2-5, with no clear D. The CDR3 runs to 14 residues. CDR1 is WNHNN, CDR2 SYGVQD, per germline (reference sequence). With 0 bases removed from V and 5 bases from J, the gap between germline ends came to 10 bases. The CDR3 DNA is TGCGCCAGCAGTGAGTCGAATAGCAGGGAGACCCAGTACTTC. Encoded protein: CASSESNSRETQYF.